This paragraph reports one T cell receptor beta chain. Its cognate antigen is unknown. Naive CD8 isolation took CD45RO-negative cells positively selected for CCR7 and excluded terminally differentiated effector memory CD45RA+ cells. The data are from a study of shared clonotypes between healthy human individuals. Overall study context: Serving as donors were a couple of women and a few men, whose ages spanned 18 to 49. Per-donor plates numbered three CD4 naive, three CD4 memory, two CD8 naive and one CD8 memory.

TCRdb's copy holds only in-frame clones and misses some; the assay was immunoSEQ multiplex PCR. The table lists millions of clones, over 85% of them singletons, with about 1.1% in the top ten. Study-level results: Compared with memory subsets, naive subsets generally had larger estimated richness. Represented diversity (both genetic and exposure-history) was limited by the small number of donors.

Germline loops: CDR1 MDHEN, CDR2 SYDVKM. The CDR3 is made up of 15 amino acids. Trimming pared 2 bases from V and 6 bases from J, leaving 17 bases between. The chain carries TRBV28 and TRBJ2-7; maybe TRBD2 (6 bases). The sample comprised naive CD8+ T cells sorted from blood. The receptor's source is a young man in good health. The CDR3 protein is CASSLAGYVGGEQYF. The CDR3 coding sequence is TGTGCCAGCAGTTTAGCAGGGTACGTCGGGGGCGAGCAGTACTTC.